A selection of T cell receptor beta chains follows, all from one sample in a study of blood T cell repertoires in COVID-19. This table comes from immunoSEQ multiplex PCR, and its TCRdb copy is limited to in-frame clones, with some not included. The table has 200,000 to 250,000 clones, approximately 80% seen once. The sample was peripheral blood. The receptors were gathered from a woman older than 75 with COVID-19, enrolled during active disease. The CDR3 runs from the conserved cysteine through the conserved F or W. The D gene is left open where the match is weak. Clone size, where shown, is once, few, many, or a class for clones that have expanded.

J gene,V gene,D gene,clone size,CDR3 protein,CDR3 DNA
TRBJ2-7,TRBV4-2,TRBD2,.,CASSLNTPGGASARSYEQYF,TGTGCCAGCAGTCTAAATACTCCCGGGGGGGCCTCTGCCCGCTCCTACGAGCAGTACTTC
TRBJ2-2,TRBV12-3/TRBV12-4,.,.,CASSLSHTGELFF,TGTGCCAGCAGTCTGTCTCACACCGGGGAGCTGTTTTTT
TRBJ1-1,TRBV11-2,.,.,CASSPQVGNTEAFF,TGTGCCAGCAGCCCCCAGGTGGGGAACACTGAAGCTTTCTTT
TRBJ1-3,TRBV15,TRBD1,.,CATSRVDPDRAGNTIYF,TGTGCCACCAGCAGAGTTGACCCCGACAGGGCTGGAAACACCATATATTTT
TRBJ2-2,TRBV4-1,TRBD1,.,CASSLTGGNTGELFF,TGCGCCAGCAGCCTGACAGGGGGGAACACCGGGGAGCTGTTTTTT
TRBJ2-7,TRBV7-9,TRBD1,.,CASSPGQAQGREQYF,TGTGCCAGCAGTCCAGGACAGGCCCAAGGCCGCGAGCAGTACTTC
TRBJ2-7,TRBV3-1/TRBV3-2,.,.,CASSQVGYEQYF,TGTGCCAGCAGCCAAGTCGGCTACGAGCAGTACTTC
TRBJ1-4,TRBV3-1/TRBV3-2,TRBD1,.,CASSQRGLGGPDRGVDNEKLFF,TGTGCCAGCAGCCAAAGAGGCCTTGGGGGCCCGGACAGGGGGGTTGATAATGAAAAACTGTTTTTT
TRBJ2-7,TRBV30,.,once,CAWMPRTTTYEQYF,TGTGCCTGGATGCCCCGGACTACAACTTACGAGCAGTACTTC
TRBJ1-1,TRBV6-5,TRBD1,few,CASSRDRPMNTEAFF,TGTGCCAGCAGCAGGGACAGACCCATGAACACTGAAGCTTTCTTT
TRBJ2-2,TRBV5-4,.,.,CASSLTAAGGGELFF,TGTGCCAGCAGCTTGACGGCGGCAGGAGGCGGGGAGCTGTTTTTT
TRBJ2-2,TRBV11-3,TRBD1,.,CAGSNQGQLTGELFF,TGTGCCGGCAGCAACCAGGGACAGCTCACCGGGGAGCTGTTTTTT
TRBJ1-1,TRBV28,.,.,CASSLRDTEAFF,TGTGCCAGCAGTTTACGGGACACTGAAGCTTTCTTT
TRBJ2-1,TRBV2,.,.,CASSREALPLGEQFF,TGTGCCAGCAGCCGTGAGGCCCTACCCCTGGGTGAGCAGTTCTTC
TRBJ1-1,TRBV24-1,TRBD1,.,CASQGAYTEAFF,TGTGCGTCACAGGGGGCCTACACTGAAGCTTTCTTT
TRBJ2-2,TRBV19,.,.,CASIGQENTGELFF,TGTGCCAGTATTGGTCAGGAGAACACCGGGGAGCTGTTTTTT
TRBJ2-2,TRBV4-2,.,.,CASAAGLNTGELFF,TGTGCCAGCGCCGCGGGGCTCAACACCGGGGAGCTGTTTTTT
TRBJ1-3,TRBV6-5,.,few,CASSPLGSSGNTIYF,TGTGCCAGCAGTCCCCTAGGATCCTCTGGAAACACCATATATTTT
TRBJ1-2,TRBV28,.,.,CASSYRDGYTF,TGTGCCAGCAGTTACAGGGATGGCTACACCTTC
TRBJ2-2,TRBV7-6,TRBD2,.,CASSQGAGGSPGELFF,TGTGCCAGCAGCCAAGGGGCGGGGGGGAGTCCCGGGGAGCTGTTTTTT
TRBJ1-2,TRBV28,.,.,CASSLGDKRGYTF,TGTGCCAGCAGTTTAGGGGATAAGCGGGGCTACACCTTC
TRBJ1-1,TRBV12-5,.,.,CASGLGQVENTEAFF,TGTGCTAGTGGTTTGGGACAGGTGGAGAACACTGAAGCTTTCTTT
TRBJ2-3,TRBV20-1,.,.,CSGGQDTQYF,TGCAGTGGAGGACAGGATACGCAGTATTTT
TRBJ1-2,TRBV28,TRBD1,.,CASSYPRGQGYGYTF,TGTGCCAGCAGTTACCCCCGGGGACAGGGGTACGGCTACACCTTC
TRBJ2-7,TRBV2,TRBD1,.,CASMVTGLGEQYF,TGTGCCAGCATGGTGACAGGGCTCGGCGAGCAGTACTTC
TRBJ2-3,TRBV11-2,.,.,CASSSQGTSTDTQYF,TGTGCCAGCAGCTCACAGGGTACTAGCACAGATACGCAGTATTTT
TRBJ2-3,TRBV7-2,TRBD2,.,CASSSSGLSTDTQYF,TGTGCCAGCAGCTCTAGCGGCCTTAGCACAGATACGCAGTATTTT
TRBJ1-5,TRBV27,TRBD1,.,CASRGTGGSPTDNQPQHF,TGTGCCAGCAGAGGGACAGGGGGCTCCCCGACTGACAATCAGCCCCAGCATTTT
TRBJ2-2,TRBV5-1,.,.,CASSVTGDTGELFF,TGCGCCAGCAGCGTAACGGGGGACACCGGGGAGCTGTTTTTT
TRBJ1-1,TRBV3-1/TRBV3-2,TRBD1,.,CASSHQGANTEAFF,TGTGCCAGCAGCCACCAGGGGGCGAACACTGAAGCTTTCTTT
TRBJ1-3,TRBV6-5,.,once,CASSYAGNSGNTIYF,TGTGCCAGCAGTTACGCAGGGAACTCTGGAAACACCATATATTTT
TRBJ2-3,TRBV4-1,TRBD2,.,CASSPRVGLVTDTQYF,TGCGCCAGCAGCCCCCGAGTAGGACTAGTGACAGATACGCAGTATTTT
TRBJ1-5,TRBV5-5,.,.,CASSFLSNQPQHF,TGTGCCAGCAGCTTTCTAAGCAATCAGCCCCAGCATTTT
TRBJ1-1,TRBV18,.,.,CASSPSSVSEAFF,TGTGCCAGCTCACCATCATCGGTGAGTGAAGCTTTCTTT
TRBJ2-1,TRBV29-1,TRBD2,once,CSVEELAGDEQFF,TGCAGCGTTGAAGAGTTAGCGGGGGATGAGCAGTTCTTC
TRBJ2-7,TRBV29-1,TRBD1,few,CSAAQGTYEQYF,TGCAGCGCCGCACAGGGGACGTACGAGCAGTACTTC
TRBJ1-5,TRBV19,.,.,CASSSQGSNQPQHF,TGTGCCAGTAGTTCCCAGGGTAGCAATCAGCCCCAGCATTTT
TRBJ1-2,TRBV5-6,TRBD1,.,CASSPLGTGSHGYTF,TGTGCCAGCAGCCCGCTCGGGACAGGCTCCCATGGCTACACCTTC